Listed here are 13 T cell receptor beta chains from one sample, sequenced in a study of blood T cell repertoires in COVID-19. The data were produced by immunoSEQ multiplex PCR, yet TCRdb's version contains in-frame clones alone and is incomplete. The sample carries 200,000 to 300,000 clones, roughly 79% recorded once. The sequenced sample consisted of peripheral blood. The receptor source for this set is a woman aged 80 or older with COVID-19, enrolled during active disease.

V usage is TRBV9 and J usage is TRBJ1-2; D gene ambiguous. V was cut by 3 bases and J by 6 bases, with 9 bases left in between. Germline V lookup: CDR1 SGDLS, CDR2 YYNGEE. The CDR3 is 12 residues long. The CDR3 nucleotides read TGTGCCAGCAGCGCGGTATCGAATGGCTACACCTTC. This encodes CASSAVSNGYTF.

The J gene is TRBJ2-3, the V gene TRBV6-5; D possibly corresponds to TRBD1 (5 bases). V lost 2 bases and J lost 7, with 13 bases in between. CDR1 is MNHEY, CDR2 SVGAGI, per germline. This CDR3 spans 14 amino acids. The CDR3 sequence: CASSYGQGPNTQYF. The CDR3 region has the DNA TGTGCCAGCAGTTACGGGCAGGGCCCTAATACGCAGTATTTT.

The chain has TRBV7-9 and TRBJ1-6, with a tentative D call TRBD1 (5 bases). The V gene's germline CDR1 is SEHNR and CDR2 FQNEAQ (reference sequence). Trimming left V 3 bases short and J 10 bases short, with 13 bases between. The CDR3 sequence is 14 residues long. DNA for the CDR3: TGTGCCAGCAGCTTTAACAGGATCAAGTCACCCCTCCACTTT. Its protein is CASSFNRIKSPLHF.

This chain connects TRBV27 to TRBJ2-5; the match to TRBD2 covers 8 bases. CDR1 and CDR2 from the germline V gene are MNHEY and SMNVEV (reference sequence). This CDR3 has 15 amino acids. Trimming at V came to 5 bases and at J to 2 bases, leaving 7 bases not matched to a gene. CDR3 loop: CASSPLGTRQETQYF. The CDR3 DNA sequence: TGTGCCAGCAGTCCTCTAGGGACTAGACAAGAGACCCAGTACTTC.

The chain recombines TRBV18 with TRBJ1-2; D is ambiguous. CDR1 KGHSH and CDR2 LQKENI come from the germline V gene. V was shortened by 6 bases and J by 2 bases, with 7 bases between the two germline ends. The CDR3 consists of 12 residues. The CDR3 sequence: CASSNRNYGYTF. CDR3 DNA sequence: TGTGCCAGCTCTAACAGAAACTATGGCTACACCTTC.

V usage is TRBV11-2 and J usage is TRBJ2-7, with a possible D match to TRBD2 (6 bases). Trimming removed 5 bases at V and 4 bases at J, with 24 bases between. Germline loops: CDR1 SGHAT, CDR2 FQNNGV. CDR3 size: 17 residues. The CDR3 coding sequence is TGTGCCAGCAGCACCCAATCCGGGCCGACTAGGGGTTACGAGCAGTACTTC. Protein sequence: CASSTQSGPTRGYEQYF.

The rearrangement links TRBV19 to TRBJ1-6; D possibly corresponds to TRBD1 (6 bases). Germline CDR1 is LNHDA and CDR2 is SQIVND (reference sequence). The CDR3 length is 15 residues. V was cut by 6 bases and J by 8 bases, with 17 bases left in between. The CDR3 here is CASSSLGGEDSPLHF. The CDR3 DNA is TGTGCCAGTAGCTCTCTTGGGGGCGAGGATTCACCCCTCCACTTT.

The chain uses TRBV6-1 and TRBJ2-1; D is possibly TRBD2 (6 bases). The V gene lost 1 base and the J gene lost 3 bases, with 13 bases spanning the gap. CDR1 is MNHNS and CDR2 is SASEGT in the germline V gene. CDR3 length equals 16 residues. DNA for the CDR3: TGTGCCAGCAGTGAAGTTAAGCGGGCGATCTACAATGAGCAGTTCTTC. As protein: CASSEVKRAIYNEQFF.

The V gene is TRBV5-6, the J gene TRBJ1-5; 11 nucleotides line up with TRBD1. The CDR3 loop spans 16 amino acids. Germline V gives CDR1 SGHDT, CDR2 YYEEEE. V was pared by 4 bases and J by 4 bases, with 7 bases of the junction left unmatched. DNA for the CDR3: TGTGCCAGCAGCGTCACGGGACAGGGGGTAAATCAGCCCCAGCATTTT. Amino acids: CASSVTGQGVNQPQHF.

This chain links TRBV6-5 with TRBJ1-6, with no clear D. From germline, CDR1 is MNHEY and CDR2 SVGAGI. The length of the CDR3 is 13 residues. Trimming removed 6 bases from V and 6 bases from J, with 9 bases in between. The CDR3 nucleotides read TGTGCCAGCAGGGGAGAGTCTAATTCACCCCTCCACTTT. Protein product: CASRGESNSPLHF.

The V call is TRBV2, the J call TRBJ1-6; D may be TRBD1 (6 bases). The V and J ends lost 4 bases and 0 bases respectively, with 10 bases between them. The CDR3 runs 16 residues. Germline values: CDR1 SNHLY, CDR2 FYNNEI. In DNA, the CDR3 is TGTGCCAGCAGTGGGGTCAGGGGCTCCTATAATTCACCCCTCCACTTT. Its translation: CASSGVRGSYNSPLHF.

The chain links TRBV11-2 to TRBJ1-1, with 7 bases fitting TRBD1. The CDR3 sequence is 14 residues long. Germline V gene sequence: CDR1 SGHAT, CDR2 FQNNGV. V gave up 1 base and J gave up 1 base; unmatched junction bases: 0. The CDR3 region is CASSLGTGNTEAFF. The CDR3 region has the DNA TGTGCCAGCAGCTTAGGGACAGGGAACACTGAAGCTTTCTTT.

This chain uses TRBV21-1 with TRBJ1-1; no DNA check was done on the table's D call, TRBD1. TRBV21-1 is designated a pseudogene. The CDR3 has 18 residues. The CDR3: CASSKGAHGQGVNTEAFF. For the CDR3, the DNA is TGTGCCAGCAGCAAAGGGGCCCACGGACAGGGTGTGAACACTGAAGCTTTCTTT.